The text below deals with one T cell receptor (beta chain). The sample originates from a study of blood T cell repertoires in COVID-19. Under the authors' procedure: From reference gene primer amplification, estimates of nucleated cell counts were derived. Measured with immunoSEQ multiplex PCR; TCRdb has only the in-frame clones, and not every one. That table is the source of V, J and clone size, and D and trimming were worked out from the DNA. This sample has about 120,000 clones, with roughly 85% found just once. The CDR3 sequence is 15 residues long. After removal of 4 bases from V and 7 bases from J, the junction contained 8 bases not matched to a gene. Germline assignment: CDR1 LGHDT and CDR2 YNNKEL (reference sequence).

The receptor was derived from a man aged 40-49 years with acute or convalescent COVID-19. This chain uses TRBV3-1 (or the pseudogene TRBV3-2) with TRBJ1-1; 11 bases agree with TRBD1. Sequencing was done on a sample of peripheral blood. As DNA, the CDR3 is TGTGCCAGCAGCCTGCGGGACAGGGGGAGCGGTGAAGCTTTCTTT. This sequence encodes CASSLRDRGSGEAFF.